This TCR beta chain was sequenced for a study of T-cell memory formation after mild COVID-19. A single record per CDR3 protein comes from TCRdb applying MiXCR to the 5' RACE reads. This table holds under 550,000 distinct CDR3 sequences, about 18% found once. On this clonotype: The antigen is not known.

Study-wide findings and caveats: Shrinking CD4+ clones resided mostly in CM and EM, and CD8+ ones in EMRA.

The sequence was obtained from an adult woman who had mild COVID-19 (a few samples of this study predate the infection). Cell type and time point are not known. The sample was PBMCs or a T cell subset sorted from them (not recorded which).

The CDR3 here is CACLLGGSPLHF. In DNA, the CDR3 is TGTGCCTGCCTCCTAGGAGGATCACCCCTCCACTTT. The chain uses TRBV30 and TRBJ1-6; D is ambiguous. This CDR3 has 12 residues. Trimming cost V 6 bases and J 10 bases, with 13 bases left between them. CDR1 is GTSNPN, CDR2 SVGIG, per germline (reference sequence).